The 10 T cell receptor beta chains below were found in one sample sequenced in a study of blood T cell repertoires in COVID-19. TCRdb's copy holds only in-frame clones and misses some; the assay was immunoSEQ multiplex PCR. The sample shows tens of thousands of clones, around 80% of them seen only once. Sequenced sample: peripheral blood. The receptors shown here come from a man aged 25 to 45 with COVID-19, enrolled during active disease.

The chain links TRBV28 to TRBJ1-5; TRBD1 is a possible D gene (5 bases). The CDR3 runs to 14 residues. Germline values: CDR1 MDHEN, CDR2 SYDVKM. Trimming left V 6 bases short and J 5 bases short, with 14 bases between. The CDR3: CASSPGSRYQPQHF. The DNA for the CDR3 is TGTGCCAGCAGCCCAGGGTCTCGGTATCAGCCCCAGCATTTT. Filled out from reference TRBV28 and TRBJ1-5, the complete variable domain reads DVKVTQSSRYLVKRTGEKVFLECVQDMDHENMFWYRQDPGLGLRLIYFSYDVKMKEKGDIPEGYSVSREKKERFSLILESASTNQTSMYLCASSPGSRYQPQHFGDGTRLSIL.

The chain employs TRBV21-1 and TRBJ2-7; the table names TRBD2, a call not compared with the DNA. TRBV21-1 is given as a pseudogene. This CDR3 has 15 amino acids. Here the CDR3 reads CASKWWVPNSGEQYF. Written as DNA, the CDR3 is TGTGCCAGCAAGTGGTGGGTACCGAACTCGGGGGAGCAGTACTTC.

The rearrangement joins TRBV21-1 to TRBJ2-5; the tabulated D call, TRBD2, remains unverified against the DNA. TRBV21-1 is an annotated pseudogene. CDR3 length: 19 residues. The CDR3 DNA is TGTGCCAGCAGCTTTGGGACTAGCGGGAGGGCCGATTTTATAGAGACCCAGTACTTC. This encodes CASSFGTSGRADFIETQYF.

The V and J genes are TRBV7-8 and TRBJ2-7; maybe TRBD2 (5 bases). The V and J ends lost 5 bases and 3 bases respectively, with 8 bases between them. Germline V gene sequence: CDR1 SGHVS, CDR2 FQNEAQ. The CDR3 has 12 residues. The CDR3 nucleotides are TGTGCCAGCAGCCCGGGGTTCTACGAGCAGTACTTC. Protein product: CASSPGFYEQYF.

The chain's CDR3 is CAVSYGGRVRNTQYF. As DNA, the CDR3 is TGTGCCGTCTCTTACGGCGGGAGAGTACGCAATACGCAGTATTTT. This chain links TRBV24-1 with TRBJ2-3; 7 positions match TRBD2. The CDR3 sequence is 15 residues long. Losses at the gene ends were 12 bases for V and 7 bases for J; bases not matched to a gene: 18. Germline V gene data show CDR1 as KGHDR and CDR2 as SFDVKD.

The genes are TRBV30 and TRBJ1-2; the D is unclear. This CDR3 is 12 amino acids long. Germline V lookup: CDR1 GTSNPN, CDR2 SVGIG (reference sequence). The germline V and J ends were trimmed by 4 bases and 3 bases, with 9 bases remaining between them. CDR3 sequence reads: CAWMGPDYGYTF. The CDR3 nucleotides read TGTGCCTGGATGGGCCCTGACTATGGCTACACCTTC. Drawing the rest from reference TRBV30 and TRBJ1-2, the complete variable domain is SQTIHQWPATLVQPVGSPLSLECTVEGTSNPNLYWYRQAAGRGLQLLFYSVGIGQISSEVPQNLSASRPQDRQFILSSKKLLLSDSGFYLCAWMGPDYGYTFGSGTRLTVV.

The CDR3: CASRIDSNSGNTIYF. As DNA, the CDR3 is TGTGCCAGCAGAATAGACAGTAACTCTGGAAACACCATATATTTT. This rearrangement joins TRBV28 to TRBJ1-3; D is possibly TRBD1 (5 bases). Germline assignment: CDR1 MDHEN and CDR2 SYDVKM. CDR3 length: 15 residues. V was cut by 6 bases and J by 0 bases, with 12 bases left in between.

This chain joins TRBV11-2 and TRBJ2-7; D uncertain. The germline V gene has CDR1 SGHAT and CDR2 FQNNGV. This CDR3 region has 14 residues. Trimming cost V 5 bases and J 6 bases, with 17 bases left between them. CDR3 in DNA: TGTGCCAGCAGCCGCCCGGGTTTCTCCGGCGAGCAGTACTTC. Translation: CASSRPGFSGEQYF.

The chain recombines TRBV28 with TRBJ1-5, with 7 bases that match TRBD1. Germline V gene lookup returns CDR1 MDHEN and CDR2 SYDVKM. V lost 5 bases to trimming and J lost 7 bases; unmatched junction nucleotides: 8. The CDR3 sequence is 14 residues long. Here the CDR3 reads CASSPRARGQPQHF. Written as DNA, the CDR3 is TGTGCCAGCAGTCCAAGGGCCAGGGGGCAGCCCCAGCATTTT.

This clone was detected once. This chain links TRBV28 with TRBJ1-2, with a tentative D call TRBD1 (5 bases). The CDR3 extends over 17 amino acids. Looked up from germline, CDR1 is MDHEN and CDR2 is SYDVKM. Between the trimmed V and J ends, which lost 5 bases and 8 bases, there was a span of 27 bases. For the CDR3, the DNA is TGTGCCAGCAGTATCACACCCACGGGACTATTATCCCGCGGCTACACCTTC. Its translation is CASSITPTGLLSRGYTF.